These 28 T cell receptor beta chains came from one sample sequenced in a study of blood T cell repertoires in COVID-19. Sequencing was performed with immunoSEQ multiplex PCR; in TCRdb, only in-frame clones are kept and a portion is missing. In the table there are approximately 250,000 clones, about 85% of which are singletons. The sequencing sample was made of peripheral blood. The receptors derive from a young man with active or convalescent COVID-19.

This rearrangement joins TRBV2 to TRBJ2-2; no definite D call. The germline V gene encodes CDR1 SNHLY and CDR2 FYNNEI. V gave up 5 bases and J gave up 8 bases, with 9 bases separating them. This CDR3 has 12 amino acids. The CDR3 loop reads CASSHAVGELFF. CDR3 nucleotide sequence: TGTGCCAGCAGTCACGCGGTTGGGGAGCTGTTTTTT.

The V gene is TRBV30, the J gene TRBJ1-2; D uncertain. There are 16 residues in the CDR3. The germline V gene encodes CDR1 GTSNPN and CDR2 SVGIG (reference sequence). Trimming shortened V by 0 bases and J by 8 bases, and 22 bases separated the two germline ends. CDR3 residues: CAWSVERTPGFTGYTF. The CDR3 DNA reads TGTGCCTGGAGTGTAGAAAGGACGCCGGGGTTCACCGGCTACACCTTC. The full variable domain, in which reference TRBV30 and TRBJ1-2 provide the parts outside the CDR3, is SQTIHQWPATLVQPVGSPLSLECTVEGTSNPNLYWYRQAAGRGLQLLFYSVGIGQISSEVPQNLSASRPQDRQFILSSKKLLLSDSGFYLCAWSVERTPGFTGYTFGSGTRLTVV.

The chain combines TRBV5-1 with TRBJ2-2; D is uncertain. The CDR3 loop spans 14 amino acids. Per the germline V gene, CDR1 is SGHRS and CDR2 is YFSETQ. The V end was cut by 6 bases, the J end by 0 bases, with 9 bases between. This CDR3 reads CASKETANTGELFF. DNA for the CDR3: TGCGCCAGCAAGGAGACGGCGAACACCGGGGAGCTGTTTTTT.

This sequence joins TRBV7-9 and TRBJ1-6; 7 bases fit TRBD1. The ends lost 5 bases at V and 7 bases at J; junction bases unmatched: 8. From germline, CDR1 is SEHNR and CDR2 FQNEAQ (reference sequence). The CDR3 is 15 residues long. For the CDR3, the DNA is TGTGCCAGCAGCCAGGTCCAGGGGGGAAATTCACCCCTCCACTTT. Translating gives CASSQVQGGNSPLHF.

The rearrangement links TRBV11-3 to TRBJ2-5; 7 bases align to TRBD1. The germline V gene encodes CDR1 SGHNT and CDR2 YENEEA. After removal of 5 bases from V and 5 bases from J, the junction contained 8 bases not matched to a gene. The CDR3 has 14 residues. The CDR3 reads CASSPDRVGETQYF. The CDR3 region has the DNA TGTGCCAGCAGCCCAGACAGGGTCGGTGAGACCCAGTACTTC. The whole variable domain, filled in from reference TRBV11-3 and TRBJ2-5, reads EAGVVQSPRYKIIEKKQPVAFWCNPISGHNTLYWYLQNLGQGPELLIRYENEEAVDDSQLPKDRFSAERLKGVDSTLKIQPAELGDSAVYLCASSPDRVGETQYFGPGTRLLVL.

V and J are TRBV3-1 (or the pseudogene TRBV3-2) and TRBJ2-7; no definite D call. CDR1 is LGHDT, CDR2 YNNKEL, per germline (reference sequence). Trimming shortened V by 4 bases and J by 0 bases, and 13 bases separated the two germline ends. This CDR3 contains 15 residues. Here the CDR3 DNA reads TGTGCCAGCAGCCCTCGAACTCTTGACTCCTACGAGCAGTACTTC. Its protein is CASSPRTLDSYEQYF.

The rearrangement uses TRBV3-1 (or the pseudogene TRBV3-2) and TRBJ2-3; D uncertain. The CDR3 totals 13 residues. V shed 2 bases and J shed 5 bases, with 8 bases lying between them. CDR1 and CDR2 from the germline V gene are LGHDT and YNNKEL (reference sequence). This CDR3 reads CASSQNSQDTQYF. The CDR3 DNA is TGTGCCAGCAGCCAAAACAGTCAAGATACGCAGTATTTT.

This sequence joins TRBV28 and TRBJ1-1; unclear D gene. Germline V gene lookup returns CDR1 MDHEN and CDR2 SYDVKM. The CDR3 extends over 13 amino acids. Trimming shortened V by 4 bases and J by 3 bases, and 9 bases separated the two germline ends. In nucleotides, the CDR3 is TGTGCCAGCAGTTACCGACAAGACACTGAAGCTTTCTTT. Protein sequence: CASSYRQDTEAFF. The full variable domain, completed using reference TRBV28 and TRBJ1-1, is DVKVTQSSRYLVKRTGEKVFLECVQDMDHENMFWYRQDPGLGLRLIYFSYDVKMKEKGDIPEGYSVSREKKERFSLILESASTNQTSMYLCASSYRQDTEAFFGQGTRLTVV.

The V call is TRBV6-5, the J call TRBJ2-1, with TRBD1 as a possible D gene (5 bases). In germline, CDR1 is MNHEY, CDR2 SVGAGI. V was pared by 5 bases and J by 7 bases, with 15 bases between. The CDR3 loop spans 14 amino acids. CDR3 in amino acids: CASSNWGITNEQFF. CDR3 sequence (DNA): TGTGCCAGCAGTAACTGGGGCATTACGAATGAGCAGTTCTTC.

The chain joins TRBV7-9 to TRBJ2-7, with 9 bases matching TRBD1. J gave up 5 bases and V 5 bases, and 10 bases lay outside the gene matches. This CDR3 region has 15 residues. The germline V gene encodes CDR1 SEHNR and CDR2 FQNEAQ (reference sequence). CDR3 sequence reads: CASSPGQGTWNEQYF. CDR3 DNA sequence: TGTGCCAGCAGCCCCGGACAGGGGACTTGGAACGAGCAGTACTTC.

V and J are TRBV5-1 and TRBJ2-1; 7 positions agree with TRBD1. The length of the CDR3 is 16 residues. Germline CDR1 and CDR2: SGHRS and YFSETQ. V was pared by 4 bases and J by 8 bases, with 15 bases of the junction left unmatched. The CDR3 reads CASSTTGDYRWDEQFF. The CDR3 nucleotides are TGCGCCAGCAGCACCACAGGGGATTATCGGTGGGATGAGCAGTTCTTC.

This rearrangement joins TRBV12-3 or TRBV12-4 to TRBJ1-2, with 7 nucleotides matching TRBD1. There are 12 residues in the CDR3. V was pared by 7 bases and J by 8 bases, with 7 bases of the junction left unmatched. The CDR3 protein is CASTDDRVGYTF. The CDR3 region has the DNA TGTGCCAGCACCGATGACAGGGTCGGCTACACCTTC.

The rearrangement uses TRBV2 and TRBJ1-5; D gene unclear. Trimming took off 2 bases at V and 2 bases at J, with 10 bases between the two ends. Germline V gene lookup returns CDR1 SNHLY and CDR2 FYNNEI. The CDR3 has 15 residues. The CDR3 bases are TGTGCCAGCAGTGAACAGGAGGGTGGCAATCAGCCCCAGCATTTT. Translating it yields CASSEQEGGNQPQHF.

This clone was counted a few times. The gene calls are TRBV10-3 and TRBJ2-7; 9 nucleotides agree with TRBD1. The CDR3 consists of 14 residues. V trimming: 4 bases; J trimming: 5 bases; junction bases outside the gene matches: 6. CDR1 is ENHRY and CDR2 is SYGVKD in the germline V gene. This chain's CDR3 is CAISAGTGFNEQYF. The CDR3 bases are TGTGCCATCAGTGCAGGGACAGGGTTCAACGAGCAGTACTTC.

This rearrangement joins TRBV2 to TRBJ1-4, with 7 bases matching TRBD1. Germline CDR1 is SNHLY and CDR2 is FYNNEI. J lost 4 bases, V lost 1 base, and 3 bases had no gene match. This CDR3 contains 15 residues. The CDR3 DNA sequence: TGTGCCAGCAGTGAAGGGGACAGAGATAATGAAAAACTGTTTTTT. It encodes CASSEGDRDNEKLFF.

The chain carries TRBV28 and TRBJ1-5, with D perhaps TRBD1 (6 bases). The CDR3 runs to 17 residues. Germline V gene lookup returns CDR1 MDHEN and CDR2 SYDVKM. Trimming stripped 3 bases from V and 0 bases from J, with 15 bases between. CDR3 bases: TGTGCCAGCAGTTTGGTGGGGACACATTATAGCAATCAGCCCCAGCATTTT. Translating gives CASSLVGTHYSNQPQHF.

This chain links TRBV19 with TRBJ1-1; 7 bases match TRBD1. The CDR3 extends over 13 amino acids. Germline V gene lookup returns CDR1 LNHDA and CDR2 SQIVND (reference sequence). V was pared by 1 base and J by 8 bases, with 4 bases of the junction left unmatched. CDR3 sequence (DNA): TGTGCCAGTAGTATAGGAGGAGGGGGCGAAGCTTTCTTT. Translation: CASSIGGGGEAFF.

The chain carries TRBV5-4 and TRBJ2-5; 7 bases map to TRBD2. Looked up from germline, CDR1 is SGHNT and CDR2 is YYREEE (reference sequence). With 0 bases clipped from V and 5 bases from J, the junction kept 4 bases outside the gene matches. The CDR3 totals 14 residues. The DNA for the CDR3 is TGTGCCAGCAGCTTGGGGCCTAGCGGCGAGACCCAGTACTTC. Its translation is CASSLGPSGETQYF. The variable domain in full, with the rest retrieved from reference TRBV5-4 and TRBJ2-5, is ETGVTQSPTHLIKTRGQQVTLRCSSQSGHNTVSWYQQALGQGPQFIFQYYREEENGRGNFPPRFSGLQFPNYSSELNVNALELDDSALYLCASSLGPSGETQYFGPGTRLLVL.

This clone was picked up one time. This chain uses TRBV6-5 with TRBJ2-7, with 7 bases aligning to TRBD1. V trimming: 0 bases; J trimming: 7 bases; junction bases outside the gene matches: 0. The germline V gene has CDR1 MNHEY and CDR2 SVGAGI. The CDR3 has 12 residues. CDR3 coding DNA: TGTGCCAGCAGTTACTCGGGACAGGAGCAGTACTTC. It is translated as CASSYSGQEQYF.

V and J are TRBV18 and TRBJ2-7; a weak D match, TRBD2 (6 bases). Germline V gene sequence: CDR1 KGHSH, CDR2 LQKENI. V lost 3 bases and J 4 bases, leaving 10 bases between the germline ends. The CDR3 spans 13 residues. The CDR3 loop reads CASSPASEYEQYF. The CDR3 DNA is TGTGCCAGCTCACCCGCTAGCGAATACGAGCAGTACTTC.

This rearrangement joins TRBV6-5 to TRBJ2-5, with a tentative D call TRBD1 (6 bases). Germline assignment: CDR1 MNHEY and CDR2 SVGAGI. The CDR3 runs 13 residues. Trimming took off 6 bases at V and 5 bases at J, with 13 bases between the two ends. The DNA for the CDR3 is TGTGCCAGCAGGCACAGGGTGACGGAGACCCAGTACTTC. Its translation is CASRHRVTETQYF.

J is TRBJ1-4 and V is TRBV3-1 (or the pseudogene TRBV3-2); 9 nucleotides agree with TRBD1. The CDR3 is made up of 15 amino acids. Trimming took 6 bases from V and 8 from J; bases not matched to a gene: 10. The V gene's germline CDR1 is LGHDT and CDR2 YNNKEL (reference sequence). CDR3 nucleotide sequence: TGTGCCAGCAGTCGACTACAGGGGGCTGGGGAAAAACTGTTTTTT. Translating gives CASSRLQGAGEKLFF.

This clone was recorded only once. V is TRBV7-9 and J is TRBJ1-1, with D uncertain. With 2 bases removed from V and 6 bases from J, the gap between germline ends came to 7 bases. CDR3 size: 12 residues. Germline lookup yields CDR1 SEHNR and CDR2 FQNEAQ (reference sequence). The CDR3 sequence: CASSLSEAEAFF. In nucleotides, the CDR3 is TGTGCCAGCAGCTTAAGTGAGGCTGAAGCTTTCTTT.

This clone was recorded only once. The DNA for the CDR3 is TGTGCCAGCAGCGCAGGAGACAGGGTGGTTGAAGCTTTCTTT. As protein: CASSAGDRVVEAFF. The gene calls are TRBV11-2 and TRBJ1-1; 7 bases map to TRBD1. Germline V CDR1 and CDR2: SGHAT, FQNNGV. Trimming at V came to 5 bases and at J to 7 bases, leaving 10 bases not matched to a gene. This CDR3 comprises 14 residues.

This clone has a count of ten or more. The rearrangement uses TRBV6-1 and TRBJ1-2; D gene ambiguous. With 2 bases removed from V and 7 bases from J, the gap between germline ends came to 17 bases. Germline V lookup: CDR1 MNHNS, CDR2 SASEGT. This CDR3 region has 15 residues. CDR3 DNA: TGTGCCAGCAGTGAATGGTGGGTCCCACCGGGTGGCTACACCTTC. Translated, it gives CASSEWWVPPGGYTF.

The CDR3, as DNA: TGTGCCAGCATTTTGACAGGGGATAACACCATATATTTT. Translation: CASILTGDNTIYF. The chain uses TRBV12-3 or TRBV12-4 and TRBJ1-3; 8 bases line up with TRBD1. There are 13 residues in the CDR3. V lost 7 bases to trimming and J lost 7 bases; unmatched junction nucleotides: 6.

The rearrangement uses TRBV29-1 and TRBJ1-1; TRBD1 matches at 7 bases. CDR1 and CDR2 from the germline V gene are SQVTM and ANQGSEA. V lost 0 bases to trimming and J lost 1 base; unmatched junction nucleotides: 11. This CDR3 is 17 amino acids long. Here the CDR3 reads CSVEDYRGGTENTEAFF. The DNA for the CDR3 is TGCAGCGTTGAAGACTACCGAGGTGGGACAGAGAACACTGAAGCTTTCTTT.

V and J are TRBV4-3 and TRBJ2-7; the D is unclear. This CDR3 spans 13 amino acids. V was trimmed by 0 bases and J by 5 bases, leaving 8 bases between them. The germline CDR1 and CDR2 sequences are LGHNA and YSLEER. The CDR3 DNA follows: TGCGCCAGCAGCCAAGATGCTGAGGACGAGCAGTACTTC. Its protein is CASSQDAEDEQYF.